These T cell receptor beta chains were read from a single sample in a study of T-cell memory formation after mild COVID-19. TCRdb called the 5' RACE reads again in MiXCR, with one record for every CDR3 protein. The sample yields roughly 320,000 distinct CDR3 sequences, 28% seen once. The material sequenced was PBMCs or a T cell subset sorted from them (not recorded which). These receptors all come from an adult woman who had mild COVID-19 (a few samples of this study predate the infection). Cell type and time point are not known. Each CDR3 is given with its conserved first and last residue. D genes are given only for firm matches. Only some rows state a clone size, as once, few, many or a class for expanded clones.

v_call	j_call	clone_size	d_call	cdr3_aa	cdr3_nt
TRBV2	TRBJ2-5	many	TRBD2	CASFPSGGAAETQYF	TGTGCCAGCTTCCCTAGCGGGGGGGCAGCGGAGACCCAGTACTTC
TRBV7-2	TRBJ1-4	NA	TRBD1	CASSLGFRGINEKLFF	TGTGCCAGCAGCTTAGGTTTCAGGGGGATTAATGAAAAACTGTTTTTT
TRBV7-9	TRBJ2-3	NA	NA	CASSLVLVRLTDTQYF	TGTGCCAGCAGCTTAGTTCTCGTACGACTCACAGATACGCAGTATTTT
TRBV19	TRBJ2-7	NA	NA	CASSITGPTYEQYF	TGTGCCAGTAGTATCACGGGCCCCACCTACGAGCAGTACTTC
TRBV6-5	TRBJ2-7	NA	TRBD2	CASNKRGFSYEQYF	TGTGCCAGCAACAAGCGGGGGTTTTCCTACGAGCAGTACTTC
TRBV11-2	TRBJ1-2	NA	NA	CASSLTNYGYTF	TGTGCCAGCAGCCTTACTAACTATGGCTACACCTTC
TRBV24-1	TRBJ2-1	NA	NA	CATSDSRDEQFF	TGTGCCACCAGTGATTCAAGGGATGAGCAGTTCTTC
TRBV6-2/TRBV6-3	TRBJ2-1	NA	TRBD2	CASSRLLAGGYNEQFF	TGTGCCAGCAGTCGACTTCTAGCGGGAGGATACAATGAGCAGTTCTTC
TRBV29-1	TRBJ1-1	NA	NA	CSVEEWAEAFF	TGCAGCGTTGAGGAATGGGCTGAAGCTTTCTTT
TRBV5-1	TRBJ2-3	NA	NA	CASSLGTDHTDTQYF	TGCGCCAGCAGCCTAGGGACGGACCACACAGATACGCAGTATTTT
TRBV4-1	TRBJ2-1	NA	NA	CASSQEFVYEQFF	TGCGCCAGCAGCCAAGAGTTTGTCTATGAGCAGTTCTTC
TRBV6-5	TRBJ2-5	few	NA	CASSTGTLLKETQYF	TGTGCCAGCAGTACTGGGACGTTGCTTAAGGAGACCCAGTACTTC
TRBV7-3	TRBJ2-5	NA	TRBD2	CASSPRVAGVETQYF	TGTGCCAGCAGCCCCCGGGTAGCGGGGGTAGAGACCCAGTACTTC
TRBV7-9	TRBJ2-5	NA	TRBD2	CASSLGGGLAGLHQETQYF	TGTGCCAGCAGCTTAGGAGGGGGACTAGCGGGCCTGCATCAAGAGACCCAGTACTTC
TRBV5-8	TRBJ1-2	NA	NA	CASSLAPWTDMNYGYTF	TGTGCCAGCAGCTTGGCCCCGTGGACTGATATGAACTATGGCTACACCTTC
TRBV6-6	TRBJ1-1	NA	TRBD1	CASSTTGEVTEAFF	TGTGCCAGCAGTACGACAGGGGAGGTCACTGAAGCTTTCTTT
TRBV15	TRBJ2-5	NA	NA	CATSPRAGEETQYF	TGTGCCACCAGCCCGCGGGCAGGGGAAGAGACCCAGTACTTC
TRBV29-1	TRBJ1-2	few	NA	CSVTVGYGYTF	TGCAGCGTCACAGTGGGCTATGGCTACACCTTC
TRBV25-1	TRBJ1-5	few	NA	CASSLPGTNQPQHF	TGTGCCAGCAGTCTACCCGGTACGAATCAGCCCCAGCATTTT
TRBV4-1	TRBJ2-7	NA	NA	CASSPGDFYEQYF	TGCGCCAGCAGCCCCGGGGATTTCTACGAGCAGTACTTC
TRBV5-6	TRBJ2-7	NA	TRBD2	CASSPQTSANYEQYF	TGTGCCAGCAGCCCACAGACTAGCGCGAACTACGAGCAGTACTTC
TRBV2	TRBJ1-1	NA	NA	CASSETDKARTF	TGTGCCAGCAGTGAAACGGACAAGGCCCGAACCTTT
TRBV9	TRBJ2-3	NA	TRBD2	CASSALGEGQSQTQYF	TGTGCCAGCAGCGCGCTGGGGGAGGGCCAGTCGCAGACGCAGTATTTT
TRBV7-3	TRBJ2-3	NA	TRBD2	CASSGDYRTDTQYF	TGTGCCAGCAGTGGGGACTACCGCACAGATACGCAGTATTTT
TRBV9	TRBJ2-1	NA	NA	CASSVSTEYNEQFF	TGTGCCAGCAGCGTAAGTACGGAGTACAATGAGCAGTTCTTC
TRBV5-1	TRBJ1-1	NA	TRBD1	CASSLEGAIRPTEAFF	TGCGCCAGCAGCTTGGAGGGGGCGATTCGCCCCACTGAAGCTTTCTTT
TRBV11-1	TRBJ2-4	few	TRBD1	CASSYLGTGLNIQYF	TGTGCCAGCAGCTACCTCGGGACAGGGCTGAACATTCAGTACTTC
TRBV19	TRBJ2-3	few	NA	CASRALSTDTQYF	TGTGCCAGTAGGGCCCTAAGCACAGATACGCAGTATTTT
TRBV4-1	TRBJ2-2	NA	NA	CASSIGENTGELFF	TGCGCCAGCAGCATCGGGGAGAACACCGGGGAGCTGTTTTTT
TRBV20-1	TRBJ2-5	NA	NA	CSARLTLAGETQYF	TGCAGTGCTAGGCTCACCCTAGCTGGGGAGACCCAGTACTTC
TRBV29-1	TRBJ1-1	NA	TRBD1	CSVGQGGTEAFF	TGCAGCGTCGGACAGGGAGGCACTGAAGCTTTCTTT
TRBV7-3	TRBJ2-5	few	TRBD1	CASSLGRTGKETQYF	TGTGCCAGCAGCTTAGGCCGGACAGGAAAAGAGACCCAGTACTTC
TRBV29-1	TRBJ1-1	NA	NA	CSVEVWTSPGHYEAFF	TGCAGCGTGGAGGTTTGGACATCACCCGGCCACTATGAAGCTTTCTTT
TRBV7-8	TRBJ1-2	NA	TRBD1	CASSPEGTVPYGYTF	TGTGCCAGCAGCCCTGAAGGGACAGTCCCATATGGCTACACCTTC
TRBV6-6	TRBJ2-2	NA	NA	CASLPYVGELFF	TGTGCCAGCCTTCCTTATGTCGGGGAGCTGTTTTTT
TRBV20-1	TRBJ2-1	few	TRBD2	CSAPYGGRANNEQFF	TGCAGTGCTCCCTATGGGGGGAGGGCCAACAATGAGCAGTTCTTC
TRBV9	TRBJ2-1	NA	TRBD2	CASSPNLHGAGDEQFF	TGTGCCAGCAGCCCCAACCTCCACGGGGCGGGGGATGAGCAGTTCTTC
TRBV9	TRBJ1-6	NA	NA	CASSSQGNSPLHF	TGTGCCAGCAGCTCTCAGGGGAATTCACCCCTCCACTTT
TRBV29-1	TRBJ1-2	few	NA	CSVSGGGYGYTF	TGCAGCGTTTCTGGGGGCGGCTATGGCTACACCTTC
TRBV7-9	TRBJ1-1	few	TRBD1	CASSQPQKQGVTEAFF	TGTGCCAGCAGCCAACCCCAAAAACAGGGGGTCACTGAAGCTTTCTTT
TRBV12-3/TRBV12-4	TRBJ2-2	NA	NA	CASNPRTGELFF	TGTGCCAGCAATCCCCGGACCGGGGAGCTGTTTTTT
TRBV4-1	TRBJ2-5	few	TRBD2	CASSQVAGLGQETQYF	TGCGCCAGCAGCCAAGTCGCGGGACTAGGTCAAGAGACCCAGTACTTC
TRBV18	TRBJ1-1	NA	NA	CASSPPIIQSNTEAFF	TGTGCCAGCTCACCACCCATCATTCAGTCGAACACTGAAGCTTTCTTT
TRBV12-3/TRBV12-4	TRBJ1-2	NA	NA	CASSLKGTGYGYTF	TGTGCCAGCAGTTTAAAGGGCACGGGCTATGGCTACACCTTC
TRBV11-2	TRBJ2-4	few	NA	CASSLDRFALAKNIQYF	TGTGCCAGCAGCTTAGATAGGTTCGCCCTAGCCAAAAACATTCAGTACTTC
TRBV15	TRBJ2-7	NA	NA	CATSRVFGGQWSSYEQYF	TGTGCCACCAGCAGAGTTTTCGGGGGCCAATGGAGCTCCTACGAGCAGTACTTC
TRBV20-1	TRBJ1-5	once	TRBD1	CSARGTGGNQPQHF	TGCAGCGCTAGGGGGACAGGCGGCAATCAGCCCCAGCATTTT
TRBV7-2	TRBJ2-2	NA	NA	CASSLDQGAAGTGELFF	TGTGCCAGCAGCTTAGATCAGGGGGCAGCGGGGACCGGGGAGCTGTTTTTT
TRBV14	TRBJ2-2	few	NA	CASSRQPNTGELFF	TGTGCCAGCAGCCGGCAGCCGAACACCGGGGAGCTGTTTTTT
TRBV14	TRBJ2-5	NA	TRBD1	CASSRRQGRQETQYF	TGTGCCAGCAGCCGACGACAGGGTCGACAAGAGACCCAGTACTTC